The 27 T cell receptor beta chains presented below share a single source sample, sequenced in a study of regulatory T cells in long-lasting Graves disease. Arm-PCR of CDR3 regions and iRepertoire HTBI primers were used to build TCR beta libraries. TCRdb reanalysed the multiplex PCR reads using MiXCR and keeps one entry per CDR3 protein. This sample has approximately 460,000 distinct CDR3 sequences, with roughly 17% found just once. The time point: newly diagnosed GD, antithyroid drugs for less than 3 months. TCR sequences were obtained from RNA taken from PBMCs. The same data also went into a second study, on T cells in Graves' hyperthyroidism and ophthalmopathy.

The sample consisted of peripheral blood mononuclear cells (PBMCs), taken at new diagnosis, from a patient treated with antithyroid drugs. These receptors were taken from a woman aged 25-40 years with Graves disease.

This clonotype was seen repeatedly, ten times or more. The rearrangement uses TRBV9 and TRBJ2-7; D is possibly TRBD2 (6 bases). In germline, CDR1 is SGDLS, CDR2 YYNGEE. Trimming took off 4 bases at V and 5 bases at J, with 19 bases between the two ends. This CDR3 has 15 amino acids. The CDR3 DNA reads as TGTGCCAGCAGCCCGGCCCCGGGGGACGGGGACGAGCAGTACTTC. Translated: CASSPAPGDGDEQYF.

V is TRBV29-1 and J is TRBJ2-2, with D possibly called TRBD1 or TRBD2 (5 bases each). This CDR3 has 14 amino acids. The germline V gene encodes CDR1 SQVTM and CDR2 ANQGSEA. The germline V and J ends were trimmed by 4 bases and 4 bases, with 13 bases remaining between them. The CDR3: CSVAGTRGTGELFF. DNA for the CDR3: TGCAGCGTTGCCGGGACCCGTGGCACCGGGGAGCTGTTTTTT.

This clonotype was detected a few times. The rearrangement joins TRBV7-9 to TRBJ2-3, with a possible D match to TRBD2 (6 bases). V dropped 5 bases and J dropped 5 bases, with 17 bases sitting between them. CDR1 and CDR2 (germline): SEHNR, FQNEAQ (reference sequence). The CDR3 is made up of 15 amino acids. CDR3 nucleotides: TGTGCCAGCAGCCCCATCTGGGAGGAACTAGATACGCAGTATTTT. It is translated as CASSPIWEELDTQYF.

The V and J genes are TRBV9 and TRBJ2-3, with TRBD2 matching over 9 bases. The CDR3 extends over 16 amino acids. Germline assignment: CDR1 SGDLS and CDR2 YYNGEE. With 0 bases clipped from V and 2 bases from J, the junction kept 4 bases outside the gene matches. The chain's CDR3 is CASSVGTSEVTDTQYF. In DNA, the CDR3 is TGTGCCAGCAGCGTAGGGACTAGCGAAGTCACAGATACGCAGTATTTT.

This clonotype has a count of ten or more. V and J are TRBV12-3 or TRBV12-4 and TRBJ2-3; possibly TRBD1 or TRBD2 for D (5 bases each). V lost 5 bases and J lost 4, with 13 bases in between. The CDR3 loop spans 14 amino acids. In DNA, the CDR3 is TGTGCCAGCAGTCCCGGGACCACCCCAGATACGCAGTATTTT. Encoded protein: CASSPGTTPDTQYF.

This clonotype has a handful of counts. The V gene is TRBV6-2 or TRBV6-3, the J gene TRBJ2-2; D not certain. CDR1 and CDR2 from the germline V gene are MNHEY and SVGEGT. The germline V and J ends were trimmed by 2 bases and 0 bases, with 7 bases remaining between them. There are 15 residues in the CDR3. CDR3 amino acids: CASSYDLSNTGELFF. The CDR3 region has the DNA TGTGCCAGCAGTTACGATCTATCGAACACCGGGGAGCTGTTTTTT.

This chain uses TRBV30 with TRBJ2-5; the match to TRBD2 covers 11 bases. This CDR3 is built from 17 residues. V lost 1 base to trimming and J lost 3 bases; unmatched junction nucleotides: 10. Per the germline V gene, CDR1 is GTSNPN and CDR2 is SVGIG (reference sequence). Here the CDR3 DNA reads TGTGCCTGGAGTGATGGTAGCGGGAGGGCCATGGAAGAGACCCAGTACTTC. As protein: CAWSDGSGRAMEETQYF.

This chain connects TRBV28 to TRBJ2-7, with 13 bases aligning to TRBD2. Germline CDR1 and CDR2: MDHEN and SYDVKM. The V gene end was trimmed by 6 bases and the J gene end by 2 bases; junction bases not matched to a gene: 10. The CDR3 contains 17 residues. This chain's CDR3 is CASRLGTSGTTAYEQYF. The DNA for the CDR3 is TGTGCCAGCAGGCTCGGGACTAGCGGGACGACCGCCTACGAGCAGTACTTC. The complete variable domain, with remaining parts taken from reference TRBV28 and TRBJ2-7, reads DVKVTQSSRYLVKRTGEKVFLECVQDMDHENMFWYRQDPGLGLRLIYFSYDVKMKEKGDIPEGYSVSREKKERFSLILESASTNQTSMYLCASRLGTSGTTAYEQYFGPGTRLTVT.

This clonotype showed up many times. The J gene is TRBJ2-1, the V gene TRBV27, with TRBD2 identical over 7 bases. Germline V CDR1 and CDR2: MNHEY, SMNVEV (reference sequence). CDR3 length: 16 residues. Trimming cost V 5 bases and J 6 bases; bases outside gene matches: 13. The CDR3 region is CASSVNRDYLINEQFF. In nucleotides, the CDR3 is TGTGCCAGCAGTGTTAACCGGGACTATCTTATCAATGAGCAGTTCTTC.

This clonotype turned up a few times. The chain combines TRBV6-1 with TRBJ2-1; maybe TRBD2 (5 bases). Trimming stripped 6 bases from V and 3 bases from J, with 12 bases between. The CDR3 is made up of 14 amino acids. The germline V gene has CDR1 MNHNS and CDR2 SASEGT. CDR3 sequence: CASSPLGSYNEQFF. The CDR3 DNA reads TGTGCCAGCAGCCCACTAGGAAGCTACAATGAGCAGTTCTTC.

In its sample, this clonotype was seen a few times. A much larger clone is a single base away; this may be a read error. The chain uses TRBV20-1 and TRBJ2-1; TRBD1 or TRBD2 may be the D gene (5 bases each). The germline V gene encodes CDR1 DFQATT and CDR2 SNEGSKA (reference sequence). There are 14 residues in the CDR3. CDR3 residues: CSARGDSSYNDQFF. The DNA of the CDR3 is TGCAGTGCTAGGGGGGATTCTTCCTACAATGATCAGTTCTTC.

This clonotype has a count of ten or more. V usage is TRBV7-2 and J usage is TRBJ2-6, with TRBD2 matching 8 bases. Germline CDR1 reads SGHTA; CDR2 reads FQGNSA. V lost 2 bases to trimming and J lost 0 bases; unmatched junction nucleotides: 9. This CDR3 is built from 19 residues. The CDR3 is CASSLRPAGARSGANVLTF. For the CDR3, the DNA is TGTGCCAGCAGCTTAAGGCCAGCGGGGGCTCGCTCTGGGGCCAACGTCCTGACTTTC. Filled out from reference TRBV7-2 and TRBJ2-6, the complete variable domain reads GAGVSQSPSNKVTEKGKDVELRCDPISGHTALYWYRQSLGQGLEFLIYFQGNSAPDKSGLPSDRFSAERTGGSVSTLTIQRTQQEDSAVYLCASSLRPAGARSGANVLTFGAGSRLTVL.

Worth noting for this clonotype: A read error may be the cause here, since a much bigger clone is one base away. The chain is built from TRBV7-3 and TRBJ1-6; TRBD1 might be the D (6 bases). The CDR3 length is 13 residues. CDR1 and CDR2 (germline): SGHTA, FQGTGA. CDR3 in DNA: TGTGCCAGCGGCTTGGACAGCCGACCCCCCCTCCACTTT. The encoded protein is CASGLDSRPPLHF.

This clonotype was counted a few times. The gene calls are TRBV28 and TRBJ1-5, with D hard to call. The CDR3 is made up of 14 amino acids. Germline CDR1 is MDHEN and CDR2 is SYDVKM. V shed 4 bases and J shed 4 bases, with 11 bases lying between them. CDR3 in DNA: TGTGCCAGCAGTTCACCCCCGTCAAATCAGCCCCAGCATTTT. Translated: CASSSPPSNQPQHF.

This sequence joins TRBV2 and TRBJ2-7; no firm D call. The CDR3 is 14 amino acids. Germline CDR1 SNHLY, CDR2 FYNNEI. V lost 3 bases to trimming and J lost 3 bases, with 12 bases between them. The CDR3 DNA follows: TGTGCCAGCAGTGATGAGAAAGACGACTACGAGCAGTACTTC. It codes for CASSDEKDDYEQYF.

V gene TRBV18 combines with J gene TRBJ1-4; D possibly corresponds to TRBD1 (5 bases). Between the trimmed V and J ends, which lost 3 bases and 0 bases, there was a span of 17 bases. CDR3 size: 18 residues. CDR1 KGHSH and CDR2 LQKENI come from the germline V gene. The CDR3 spells CASSPRVGLDATNEKLFF. DNA for the CDR3: TGTGCCAGCTCACCCAGGGTTGGGTTGGATGCAACTAATGAAAAACTGTTTTTT.

This clonotype was recorded many times. This chain links TRBV28 with TRBJ1-6, with D hard to call. Per germline, CDR1 MDHEN and CDR2 SYDVKM. The CDR3 extends over 14 amino acids. Trimming took 8 bases from V and 0 from J, leaving 8 bases between them. The CDR3: CASARSSYNSPLHF. The CDR3 DNA reads as TGTGCCAGCGCTCGGAGCTCCTATAATTCACCCCTCCACTTT.

The chain recombines TRBV10-3 with TRBJ1-2; the D gene is possibly TRBD1 (6 bases). Germline CDR1 is ENHRY and CDR2 is SYGVKD. The V gene lost 0 bases and the J gene lost 9 bases, with 20 bases spanning the gap. CDR3 length: 16 amino acids. The CDR3 DNA is TGTGCCATCAGTGAGTCGAGGGGACCGGGTGGGACACGCTACACCTTC. Translation: CAISESRGPGGTRYTF.

This clonotype was recorded many times. The chain uses TRBV5-8 and TRBJ2-7; no firm D call. The ends were cut back, 5 bases at V and 2 bases at J, with 8 bases in the middle. Germline CDR1 reads SGHTS; CDR2 reads YDEGEE. This CDR3 contains 12 residues. CDR3: CASRGETYEQYF. The CDR3 region has the DNA TGTGCCAGCAGGGGCGAGACCTACGAGCAGTACTTC.

The chain joins TRBV12-3 or TRBV12-4 to TRBJ1-3; no reliable D call. V lost 7 bases to trimming and J lost 7 bases, with 11 bases between them. The CDR3 is 12 residues long. This chain's CDR3 is CASTDVINTIYF. CDR3 DNA: TGTGCCAGCACCGATGTAATTAACACCATATATTTT.

This clonotype was found many times. CDR3 sequence (DNA): TGTGCCAGCAATACAGGGCGCCATGAGCAGTTCTTC. This encodes CASNTGRHEQFF. The chain couples TRBV28 to TRBJ2-3; the D gene is possibly TRBD1 (6 bases). The better agreement between TRBJ2-1 and the DNA end casts doubt on the J call. Germline-derived CDR1 and CDR2 are MDHEN and SYDVKM. The CDR3 runs 12 residues.

This clonotype was observed at least ten times. V gene TRBV20-1 combines with J gene TRBJ2-7, with 7 bases matching TRBD2. The junction had 5 bases not matched to a gene; V was cut back by 3 bases and J by 3 bases. Germline assignment: CDR1 DFQATT and CDR2 SNEGSKA (reference sequence). The CDR3 contains 13 residues. CDR3 in DNA: TGCAGTGCTAGGGGAGCGGGAAGCTACGAGCAGTACTTC. It specifies CSARGAGSYEQYF.

This clonotype was seen just once. This chain links TRBV11-2 with TRBJ2-2; D might be TRBD2 (6 bases). The ends were cut back, 4 bases at V and 3 bases at J, with 12 bases in the middle. The length of the CDR3 is 15 residues. Germline V CDR1 and CDR2: SGHAT, FQNNGV. In nucleotides, the CDR3 is TGTGCCAGCAGCTCCAGCAGGAGGGACACCGGGGAGCTGTTTTTT. The encoded protein is CASSSSRRDTGELFF. The entire variable domain, with the rest obtained from reference TRBV11-2 and TRBJ2-2, is as follows: EAGVAQSPRYKIIEKRQSVAFWCNPISGHATLYWYQQILGQGPKLLIQFQNNGVVDDSQLPKDRFSAERLKGVDSTLKIQPAKLEDSAVYLCASSSSRRDTGELFFGEGSRLTVL.

This clonotype occurred a few times. The chain employs TRBV28 and TRBJ1-2, with D perhaps TRBD1 (5 bases). Deletions cut 5 bases from V and 2 bases from J, with 9 bases between. This CDR3 is built from 13 residues. The germline CDR1 and CDR2 sequences are MDHEN and SYDVKM. The DNA for the CDR3 is TGTGCCAGCAGTGGGGGGGGGAACTATGGCTACACCTTC. Amino acids: CASSGGGNYGYTF.

At least ten counts were recorded for this clonotype. This chain connects TRBV5-1 to TRBJ1-1; unclear D gene. With 5 bases removed from V and 0 bases from J, the gap between germline ends came to 11 bases. This CDR3 spans 14 amino acids. Germline CDR1 SGHRS, CDR2 YFSETQ. The CDR3 protein is CASRESIMNTEAFF. The CDR3 nucleotides are TGCGCCAGCAGGGAGTCAATCATGAACACTGAAGCTTTCTTT. Using reference TRBV5-1 and TRBJ1-1 for the parts outside the CDR3, the full variable domain is KAGVTQTPRYLIKTRGQQVTLSCSPISGHRSVSWYQQTPGQGLQFLFEYFSETQRNKGNFPGRFSGRQFSNSRSEMNVSTLELGDSALYLCASRESIMNTEAFFGQGTRLTVV.

CDR3: CASSLWVTGGWNEQFF. Written as DNA, the CDR3 is TGTGCCAGCAGCTTATGGGTAACAGGGGGTTGGAATGAGCAGTTCTTC. The rearrangement uses TRBV7-2 and TRBJ2-1; 8 bases fit TRBD1. The CDR3 is 16 residues long. Germline CDR1 SGHTA, CDR2 FQGNSA. V was clipped by 2 bases and J by 7 bases; unmatched bases: 10.

This clonotype was recorded at least ten times. This chain links TRBV11-2 with TRBJ1-2; D might be TRBD1 (5 bases). Per germline, CDR1 SGHAT and CDR2 FQNNGV. This CDR3 is built from 15 residues. The V gene lost 6 bases and the J gene lost 2 bases, with 16 bases spanning the gap. The CDR3 is CASRAQGGRNYGYTF. The DNA for the CDR3 is TGTGCCAGCAGAGCCCAGGGCGGGCGAAACTATGGCTACACCTTC. Full variable domain (rest looked up from reference TRBV11-2 and TRBJ1-2): EAGVAQSPRYKIIEKRQSVAFWCNPISGHATLYWYQQILGQGPKLLIQFQNNGVVDDSQLPKDRFSAERLKGVDSTLKIQPAKLEDSAVYLCASRAQGGRNYGYTFGSGTRLTVV.